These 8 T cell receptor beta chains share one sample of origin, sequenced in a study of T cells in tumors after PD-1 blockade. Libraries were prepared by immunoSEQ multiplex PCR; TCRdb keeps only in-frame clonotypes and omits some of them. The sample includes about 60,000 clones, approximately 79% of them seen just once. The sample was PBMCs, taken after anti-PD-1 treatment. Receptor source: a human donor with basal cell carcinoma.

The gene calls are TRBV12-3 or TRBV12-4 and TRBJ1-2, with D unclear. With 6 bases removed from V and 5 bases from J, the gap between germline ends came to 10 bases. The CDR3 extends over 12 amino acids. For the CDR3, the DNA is TGTGCCAGCAGGGTCGACGGATATGGCTACACCTTC. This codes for CASRVDGYGYTF.

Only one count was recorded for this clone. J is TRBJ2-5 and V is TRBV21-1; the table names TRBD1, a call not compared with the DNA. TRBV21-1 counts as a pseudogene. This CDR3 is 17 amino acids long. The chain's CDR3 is CASSTQILEGAMETQYF. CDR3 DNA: TGTGCCAGCAGCACCCAAATTTTAGAGGGGGCTATGGAGACCCAGTACTTC.

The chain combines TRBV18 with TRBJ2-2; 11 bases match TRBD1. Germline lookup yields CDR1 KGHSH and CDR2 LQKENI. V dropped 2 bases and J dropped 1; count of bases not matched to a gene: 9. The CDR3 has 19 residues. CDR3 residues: CASSPAGTGGPLNTGELFF. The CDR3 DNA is TGTGCCAGCTCACCAGCCGGGACAGGGGGGCCGTTGAACACCGGGGAGCTGTTTTTT.

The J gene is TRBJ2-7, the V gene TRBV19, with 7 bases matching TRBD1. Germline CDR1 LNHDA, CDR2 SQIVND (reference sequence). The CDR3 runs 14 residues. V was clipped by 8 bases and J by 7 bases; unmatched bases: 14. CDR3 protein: CASRRTGPPGEQYF. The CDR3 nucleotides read TGTGCCAGTCGCCGGACAGGTCCTCCGGGGGAGCAGTACTTC.

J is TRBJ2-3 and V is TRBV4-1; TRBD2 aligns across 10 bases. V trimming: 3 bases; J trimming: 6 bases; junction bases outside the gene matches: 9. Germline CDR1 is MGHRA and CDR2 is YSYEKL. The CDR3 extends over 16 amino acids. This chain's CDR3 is CASSQRAAGGPDTQYF. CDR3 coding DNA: TGCGCCAGCAGCCAGAGGGCAGCGGGGGGGCCGGATACGCAGTATTTT.

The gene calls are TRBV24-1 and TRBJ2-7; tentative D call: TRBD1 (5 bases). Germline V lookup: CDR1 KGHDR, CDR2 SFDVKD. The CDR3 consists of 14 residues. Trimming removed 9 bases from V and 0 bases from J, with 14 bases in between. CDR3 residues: CATRTKRTSYEQYF. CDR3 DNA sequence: TGTGCCACCCGGACAAAGAGAACCTCCTACGAGCAGTACTTC.

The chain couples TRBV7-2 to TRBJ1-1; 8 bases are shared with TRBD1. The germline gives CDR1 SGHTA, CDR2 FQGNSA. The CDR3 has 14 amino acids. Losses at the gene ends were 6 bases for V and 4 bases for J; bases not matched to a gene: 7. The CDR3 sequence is CASRAQGGGTEAFF. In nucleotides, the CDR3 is TGTGCCAGCAGGGCACAGGGGGGGGGCACTGAAGCTTTCTTT. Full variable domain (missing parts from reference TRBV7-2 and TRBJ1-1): GAGVSQSPSNKVTEKGKDVELRCDPISGHTALYWYRQSLGQGLEFLIYFQGNSAPDKSGLPSDRFSAERTGGSVSTLTIQRTQQEDSAVYLCASRAQGGGTEAFFGQGTRLTVV.

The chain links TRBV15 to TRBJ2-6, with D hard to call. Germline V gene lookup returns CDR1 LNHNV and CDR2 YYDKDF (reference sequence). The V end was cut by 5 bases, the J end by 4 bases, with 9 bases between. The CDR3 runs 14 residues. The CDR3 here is CATSDYVGANVLTF. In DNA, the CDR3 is TGTGCCACCAGCGATTATGTGGGGGCCAACGTCCTGACTTTC.